This is a list of T cell receptor beta chains from one sample in a study of T cell repertoires and Cas9 in healthy adults. Only in-frame clones appear in the TCRdb table, and some are missing; sequencing was by immunoSEQ multiplex PCR. The repertoire holds 20,000 to 25,000 clones, with 85% to 95% as singletons. The sample was CD4+ effector T cells (CD127+, CD25-, CD137-, CD154-) from PBMCs; culture status not recorded. The source is a human donor in good health. Each CDR3 is given with its conserved first and last residue. Fields, in order: clone size, J gene, D gene, V gene, CDR3 protein, CDR3 DNA. D genes are given only for firm matches. Not every row has a clone size; where given, it reads once, few, many or a size class.

-	TRBJ2-3	TRBD2	TRBV5-4	CASSWGGAGGDTQYF	TGTGCCAGCAGCTGGGGTGGGGCGGGAGGCGATACGCAGTATTTT
-	TRBJ2-7	TRBD1	TRBV5-1	CASSQGAGEQYF	TGCGCCAGCAGTCAGGGGGCAGGGGAGCAGTACTTC
once	TRBJ1-2	-	TRBV30	CAWSMSLYGYTF	TGTGCCTGGAGTATGTCCCTGTATGGCTACACCTTC
-	TRBJ2-1	TRBD2	TRBV5-1	CASSLDLAASYNEQFF	TGCGCCAGCAGCTTGGACCTAGCGGCGTCCTACAATGAGCAGTTCTTC
-	TRBJ2-5	-	TRBV10-3	CAISERLEETQYF	TGTGCCATCAGTGAGCGCCTAGAAGAGACCCAGTACTTC
-	TRBJ1-4	TRBD1	TRBV6-5	CASRRGQGGEKLFF	TGTGCCAGCAGAAGGGGACAGGGCGGGGAAAAACTGTTTTTT
-	TRBJ1-2	-	TRBV2	CASALVANYGYTF	TGTGCCAGCGCCCTGGTGGCTAACTATGGCTACACCTTC
-	TRBJ1-1	-	TRBV6-4	CATMTIWTAMDTEAFF	TGTGCCACCATGACCATTTGGACAGCCATGGACACTGAAGCTTTCTTT
-	TRBJ1-5	-	TRBV27	CASRKTENSNQPQHF	TGTGCCAGCAGAAAAACAGAGAATAGCAATCAGCCCCAGCATTTT
-	TRBJ2-3	-	TRBV7-9	CASSVGSRTDTQYF	TGTGCCAGCAGCGTAGGATCCCGCACAGATACGCAGTATTTT
-	TRBJ1-2	TRBD1	TRBV7-9	CASSFGDREAYGYTF	TGTGCCAGCAGCTTTGGGGACAGGGAGGCCTATGGCTACACCTTC
-	TRBJ1-1	-	TRBV5-1	CASSPMGNTEAFF	TGCGCCAGCAGCCCAATGGGGAACACTGAAGCTTTCTTT
once	TRBJ1-5	-	TRBV28	CASSTGLGSQPQHF	TGTGCCAGCAGTACAGGGTTGGGTAGTCAGCCCCAGCATTTT
-	TRBJ1-1	-	TRBV28	CASSGLGGMNTEAFF	TGTGCCAGCAGCGGGTTAGGAGGCATGAACACTGAAGCTTTCTTT
-	TRBJ1-2	TRBD1	TRBV5-1	CASSPGQGAYGYTF	TGCGCCAGCAGCCCAGGACAGGGGGCTTATGGCTACACCTTC
-	TRBJ1-2	TRBD1	TRBV28	CASRAGQTYGYTF	TGTGCCAGCAGAGCGGGACAGACCTATGGCTACACCTTC
few	TRBJ2-3	-	TRBV7-2	CASSFGTQYF	TGTGCCAGCAGCTTTGGTACGCAGTATTTT
-	TRBJ2-1	TRBD2	TRBV28	CASSLLSSGRDNEQFF	TGTGCCAGCAGTCTGCTCTCTAGCGGGAGAGACAATGAGCAGTTCTTC
once	TRBJ1-1	-	TRBV4-1	CASSQGVNTEAFF	TGCGCCAGCAGCCAAGGGGTGAACACTGAAGCTTTCTTT
-	TRBJ2-5	-	TRBV29-1	CSVEGTVQAYF	TGCAGCGTTGAGGGGACCGTTCAAGCGTACTTC
-	TRBJ1-6	TRBD1	TRBV19	CASTTTGKGLSPLHF	TGTGCCAGTACCACGACAGGGAAGGGGCTTTCACCCCTCCACTTT
-	TRBJ2-3	-	TRBV2	CATALDADTQYF	TGTGCCACGGCGCTGGACGCAGATACGCAGTATTTT
-	TRBJ2-1	-	TRBV6-6	CASSPRDVRYNEQFF	TGTGCCAGCAGCCCGAGAGACGTACGTTACAATGAGCAGTTCTTC
-	TRBJ2-3	TRBD2	TRBV28	CASSGFLAASTDTQYF	TGTGCCAGCAGTGGATTTCTAGCGGCTAGCACAGATACGCAGTATTTT
-	TRBJ1-1	-	TRBV10-3	CAISAWGSEAFF	TGTGCCATCAGTGCCTGGGGATCGGAAGCTTTCTTT
-	TRBJ1-5	-	TRBV5-8	CASSYRDQPQHF	TGTGCCAGCAGTTACAGGGATCAGCCCCAGCATTTT
-	TRBJ1-1	-	TRBV7-8	CASSFSGLGEAFF	TGTGCCAGCAGCTTCTCCGGGCTCGGGGAAGCTTTCTTT
-	TRBJ2-3	TRBD1	TRBV9	CASSTGAYSDTQYF	TGTGCCAGCAGTACAGGGGCGTACTCAGATACGCAGTATTTT
-	TRBJ2-3	-	TRBV7-7	CASSPGLPDTDTQYF	TGTGCCAGCAGTCCGGGATTGCCAGACACAGATACGCAGTATTTT
-	TRBJ1-2	-	TRBV11-2	CASSWGNREGGYTF	TGTGCCAGCAGCTGGGGCAATCGAGAAGGTGGCTACACCTTC
-	TRBJ2-7	-	TRBV6-5	CASSRDRYEQYF	TGTGCCAGCAGTCGCGACAGATACGAGCAGTACTTC
-	TRBJ1-2	-	TRBV6-1	CASTKNRGSWGYTF	TGTGCCAGCACCAAAAATCGGGGCTCCTGGGGCTACACCTTC
-	TRBJ1-2	TRBD1	TRBV18	CASSPADRGYGYTF	TGTGCCAGCTCACCAGCCGACAGGGGCTATGGCTACACCTTC
-	TRBJ1-1	-	TRBV19	CASSTGFTEAFF	TGTGCCAGCAGCACAGGGTTCACTGAAGCTTTCTTT
-	TRBJ2-3	-	TRBV6-1	CASSRGLGDTQYF	TGTGCCAGCAGTCGCGGGTTAGGGGATACGCAGTATTTT
-	TRBJ1-2	TRBD1	TRBV19	CASSSPGTVYGYTF	TGTGCCAGTAGCTCCCCGGGGACAGTTTATGGCTACACCTTC
-	TRBJ2-3	-	TRBV28	CASTKNLPDTQYF	TGTGCCAGCACCAAAAACCTCCCTGATACGCAGTATTTT
-	TRBJ2-2	TRBD2	TRBV4-1	CASSQLAGGLRTGELFF	TGCGCCAGCAGCCAACTAGCGGGGGGGCTTAGGACCGGGGAGCTGTTTTTT
-	TRBJ2-1	TRBD1	TRBV19	CASSEMTGGIGFNEQFF	TGTGCCAGTAGTGAGATGACAGGGGGAATCGGCTTCAATGAGCAGTTCTTC
-	TRBJ2-1	-	TRBV7-3	CASSLILYPSSYNEQFF	TGTGCCAGCAGCTTAATTCTATACCCCAGCTCCTACAATGAGCAGTTCTTC
-	TRBJ2-1	-	TRBV30	CAWSTQASEQFF	TGTGCCTGGAGTACCCAGGCGTCCGAGCAGTTCTTC
-	TRBJ2-1	TRBD2	TRBV9	CASSIGTSGRAGNEQFF	TGTGCCAGCAGCATCGGGACTAGCGGGAGGGCCGGGAATGAGCAGTTCTTC
-	TRBJ2-6	-	TRBV7-2	CASSLVGQVGSGANVLTF	TGTGCCAGCAGCTTAGTGGGGCAGGTTGGCTCTGGGGCCAACGTCCTGACTTTC
-	TRBJ2-3	-	TRBV28	CASSTDGGSDTQYF	TGTGCCAGCAGCACGGACGGGGGTTCGGATACGCAGTATTTT
-	TRBJ2-6	-	TRBV30	CAWSSRRGSWSLGASGANVLTF	TGTGCCTGGAGTTCCCGTAGGGGGTCCTGGTCTCTGGGGGCATCTGGGGCCAACGTCCTGACTTTC
-	TRBJ2-6	-	TRBV5-6	CASSQPRASGANVLTF	TGTGCCAGCAGCCAACCCAGGGCCTCTGGGGCCAACGTCCTGACTTTC
-	TRBJ2-5	-	TRBV20-1	CSGEGQETQYF	TGCAGTGGAGAAGGACAAGAGACCCAGTACTTC
-	TRBJ1-2	-	TRBV7-2	CASSQVLYGYTF	TGTGCCAGCAGCCAGGTCTTGTATGGCTACACCTTC
-	TRBJ1-5	-	TRBV15	CATSNFGGHPQHF	TGTGCCACCAGCAATTTCGGGGGACATCCCCAGCATTTT
-	TRBJ1-6	-	TRBV6-5	CASSDRWYNSPLHF	TGTGCCAGCAGTGACCGATGGTATAATTCACCCCTCCACTTT
-	TRBJ1-1	TRBD1	TRBV4-3	CASSLDRAGTEAFF	TGCGCCAGCAGCTTGGACAGGGCGGGCACTGAAGCTTTCTTT
-	TRBJ1-2	-	TRBV15	CATSRDLYGYTF	TGTGCCACCAGCAGAGATCTCTATGGCTACACCTTC
once	TRBJ1-2	-	TRBV5-1	CASSLVTENYGYTF	TGCGCCAGCAGCTTAGTGACGGAGAACTATGGCTACACCTTC
-	TRBJ2-3	TRBD2	TRBV28	CASRQMGLAGAADTQYF	TGTGCCAGCAGACAAATGGGACTAGCGGGAGCGGCAGATACGCAGTATTTT
once	TRBJ2-2	TRBD1	TRBV19	CASSSRGGQGSKTGELFF	TGTGCCAGTAGTAGCCGAGGAGGACAGGGCTCAAAAACCGGGGAGCTGTTTTTT
once	TRBJ1-2	-	TRBV5-4	CASSSASPYGYTF	TGTGCCAGCAGCTCGGCCAGTCCATATGGCTACACCTTC
-	TRBJ2-5	TRBD2	TRBV5-6	CASSPRIGGGAAETQYF	TGTGCCAGCAGCCCCAGGATCGGCGGGGGGGCGGCAGAGACCCAGTACTTC
-	TRBJ2-3	-	TRBV29-1	CSVEMGPDTQYF	TGCAGCGTTGAAATGGGCCCAGATACGCAGTATTTT